This T cell receptor beta chain was sequenced during a study of blood T cell repertoires in COVID-19. Across the study: Italy, Spain and the United States were the sources of the convalescent and acute COVID-19 samples.

The protocol was immunoSEQ multiplex PCR, while the TCRdb copy is restricted to in-frame clones and leaves out a portion. The sample includes approximately 65,000 clones, approximately 80% seen only once; the top ten take 3% to 4.5%. The sequence was obtained from a middle-aged woman with acute COVID-19. Sequencing input: PBMCs or T cells enriched from blood (not recorded which).

The CDR3 DNA reads TGTGCCAGCAGCCAAGGAGTCGCGGTACCCTCCTACGAGCAGTACTTC. The encoded protein is CASSQGVAVPSYEQYF. The chain couples TRBV14 to TRBJ2-7; D is ambiguous. The CDR3 is made up of 16 amino acids. Looked up from germline, CDR1 is SGHDN and CDR2 is FVKESK. V lost 1 base, J lost 0 bases, and 13 bases lay in between.